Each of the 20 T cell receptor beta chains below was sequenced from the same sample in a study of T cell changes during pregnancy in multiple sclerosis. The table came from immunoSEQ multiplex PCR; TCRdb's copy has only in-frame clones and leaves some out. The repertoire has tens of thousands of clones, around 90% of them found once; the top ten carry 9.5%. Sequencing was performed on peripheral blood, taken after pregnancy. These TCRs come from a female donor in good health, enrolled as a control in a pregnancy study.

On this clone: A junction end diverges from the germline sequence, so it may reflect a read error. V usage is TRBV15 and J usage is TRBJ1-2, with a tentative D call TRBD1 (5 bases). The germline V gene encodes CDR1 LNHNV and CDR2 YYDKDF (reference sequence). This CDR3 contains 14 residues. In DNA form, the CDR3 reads TGTGCCAGCAGCATAGGGAGGAGGGGTTATGGCTACACCTTC. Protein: CASSIGRRGYGYTF.

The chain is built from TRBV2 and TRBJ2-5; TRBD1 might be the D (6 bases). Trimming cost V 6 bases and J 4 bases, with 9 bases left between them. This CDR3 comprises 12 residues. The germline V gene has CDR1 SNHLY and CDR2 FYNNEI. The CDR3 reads CASSNRVETQYF. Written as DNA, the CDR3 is TGTGCCAGCAGCAACAGGGTAGAGACCCAGTACTTC.

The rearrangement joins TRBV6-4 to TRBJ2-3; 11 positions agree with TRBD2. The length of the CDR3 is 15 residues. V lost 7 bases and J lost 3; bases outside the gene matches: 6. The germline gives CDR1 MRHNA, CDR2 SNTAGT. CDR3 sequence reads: CASTQLAGDTDTQYF. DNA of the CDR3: TGTGCCAGCACTCAACTAGCGGGAGATACAGATACGCAGTATTTT.

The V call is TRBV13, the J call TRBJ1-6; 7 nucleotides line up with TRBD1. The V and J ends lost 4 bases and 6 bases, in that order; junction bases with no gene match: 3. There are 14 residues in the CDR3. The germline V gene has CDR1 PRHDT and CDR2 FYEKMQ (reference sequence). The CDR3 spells CASSSDRANSPLHF. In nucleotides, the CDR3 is TGTGCCAGCAGCTCCGACAGGGCTAATTCACCCCTCCACTTT. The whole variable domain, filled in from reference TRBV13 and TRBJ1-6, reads AAGVIQSPRHLIKEKRETATLKCYPIPRHDTVYWYQQGPGQDPQFLISFYEKMQSDKGSIPDRFSAQQFSDYHSELNMSSLELGDSALYFCASSSDRANSPLHFGNGTRLTVT.

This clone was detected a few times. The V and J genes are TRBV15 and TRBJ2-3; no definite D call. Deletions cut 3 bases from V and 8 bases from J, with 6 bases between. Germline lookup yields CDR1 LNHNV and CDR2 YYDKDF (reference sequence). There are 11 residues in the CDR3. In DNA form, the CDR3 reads TGTGCCACCAGCAGCGGTATTACGCAGTATTTT. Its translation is CATSSGITQYF.

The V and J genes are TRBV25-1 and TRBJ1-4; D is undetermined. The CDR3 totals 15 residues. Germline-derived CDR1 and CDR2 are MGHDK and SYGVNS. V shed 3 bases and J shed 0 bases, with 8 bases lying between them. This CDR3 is CASSDTTATNEKLFF. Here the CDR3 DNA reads TGTGCCAGCAGTGATACGACTGCAACTAATGAAAAACTGTTTTTT.

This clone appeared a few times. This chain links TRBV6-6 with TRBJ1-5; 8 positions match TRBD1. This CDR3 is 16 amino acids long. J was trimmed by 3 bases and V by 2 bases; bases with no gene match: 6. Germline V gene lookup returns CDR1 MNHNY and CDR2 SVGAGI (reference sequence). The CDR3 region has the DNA TGTGCCAGCAGTTACCCCCGGGACAGGTCCAATCAGCCCCAGCATTTT. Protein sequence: CASSYPRDRSNQPQHF.

CDR3 amino acids: CASSALQGTGQPQHF. In DNA form, the CDR3 reads TGTGCCAGCTCAGCGCTACAGGGGACGGGTCAGCCCCAGCATTTT. This chain connects TRBV18 to TRBJ1-5; 7 bases are a match to TRBD1. The V gene end was trimmed by 5 bases and the J gene end by 6 bases; junction bases not matched to a gene: 10. Looked up from germline, CDR1 is KGHSH and CDR2 is LQKENI. The CDR3 sequence is 15 residues long.

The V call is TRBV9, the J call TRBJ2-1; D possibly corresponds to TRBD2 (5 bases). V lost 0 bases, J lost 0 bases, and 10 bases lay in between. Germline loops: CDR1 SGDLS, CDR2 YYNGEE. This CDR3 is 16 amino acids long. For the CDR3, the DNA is TGTGCCAGCAGCGTAGTCGGGGATAGCTCCTACAATGAGCAGTTCTTC. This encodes CASSVVGDSSYNEQFF.

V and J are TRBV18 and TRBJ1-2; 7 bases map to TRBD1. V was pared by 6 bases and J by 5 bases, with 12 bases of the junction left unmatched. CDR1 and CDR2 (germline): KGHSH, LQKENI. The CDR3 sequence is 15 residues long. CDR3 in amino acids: CASSVKTGQEYGYTF. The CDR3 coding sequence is TGTGCCAGCTCGGTTAAGACAGGGCAGGAGTATGGCTACACCTTC.

The CDR3 protein is CASSLGPAGDVGELFF. CDR3 DNA sequence: TGTGCCAGCAGCTTAGGTCCAGCGGGAGATGTCGGGGAGCTGTTTTTT. The chain links TRBV13 to TRBJ2-2; 8 bases fit TRBD2. Trimming cost V 0 bases and J 7 bases; bases outside gene matches: 7. This CDR3 region has 16 residues. Germline V lookup: CDR1 PRHDT, CDR2 FYEKMQ (reference sequence).

The CDR3 sequence: CASSADQREDNEQFF. DNA for the CDR3: TGCGCCAGCAGCGCCGACCAGCGGGAGGACAATGAGCAGTTCTTC. The chain has TRBV5-1 and TRBJ2-1, with 9 positions matching TRBD2. CDR3 length equals 15 residues. Trimming cost V 4 bases and J 5 bases; bases outside gene matches: 7. The germline V gene encodes CDR1 SGHRS and CDR2 YFSETQ.

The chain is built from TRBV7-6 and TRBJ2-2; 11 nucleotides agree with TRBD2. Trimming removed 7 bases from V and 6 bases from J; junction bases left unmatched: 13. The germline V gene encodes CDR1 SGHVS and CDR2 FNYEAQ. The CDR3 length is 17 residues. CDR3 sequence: CASTQIMIAGGPGELFF. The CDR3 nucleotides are TGTGCCAGCACCCAGATCATGATAGCGGGAGGGCCCGGGGAGCTGTTTTTT.

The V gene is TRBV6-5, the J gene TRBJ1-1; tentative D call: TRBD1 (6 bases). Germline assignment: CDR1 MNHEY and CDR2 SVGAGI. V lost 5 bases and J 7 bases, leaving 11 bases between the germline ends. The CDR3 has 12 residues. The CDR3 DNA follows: TGTGCCAGCAGTCCGGGACACCGTGAAGCTTTCTTT. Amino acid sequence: CASSPGHREAFF.

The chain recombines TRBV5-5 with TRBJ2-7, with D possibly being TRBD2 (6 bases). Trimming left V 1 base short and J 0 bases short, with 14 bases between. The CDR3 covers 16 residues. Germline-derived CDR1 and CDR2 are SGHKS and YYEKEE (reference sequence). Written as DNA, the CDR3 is TGTGCCAGCAGCTTGCCCAGGACGGGGGTCTCCTACGAGCAGTACTTC. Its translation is CASSLPRTGVSYEQYF. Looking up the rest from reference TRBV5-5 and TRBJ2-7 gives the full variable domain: DAGVTQSPTHLIKTRGQQVTLRCSPISGHKSVSWYQQVLGQGPQFIFQYYEKEERGRGNFPDRFSARQFPNYSSELNVNALLLGDSALYLCASSLPRTGVSYEQYFGPGTRLTVT.

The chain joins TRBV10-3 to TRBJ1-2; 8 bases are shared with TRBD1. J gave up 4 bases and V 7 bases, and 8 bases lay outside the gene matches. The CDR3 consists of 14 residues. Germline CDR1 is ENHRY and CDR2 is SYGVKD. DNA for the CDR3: TGTGCCATCACCGAGGCGGACAGGGCCTATGGCTACACCTTC. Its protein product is CAITEADRAYGYTF.

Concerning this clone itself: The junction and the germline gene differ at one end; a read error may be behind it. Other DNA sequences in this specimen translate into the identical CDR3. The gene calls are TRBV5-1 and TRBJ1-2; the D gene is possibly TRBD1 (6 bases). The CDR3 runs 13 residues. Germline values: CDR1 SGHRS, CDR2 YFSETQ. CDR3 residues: CASSARTESGYTF. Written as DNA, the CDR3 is TGCGCCAGCAGCGCCCGGACAGAATCTGGCTACACCTTT.

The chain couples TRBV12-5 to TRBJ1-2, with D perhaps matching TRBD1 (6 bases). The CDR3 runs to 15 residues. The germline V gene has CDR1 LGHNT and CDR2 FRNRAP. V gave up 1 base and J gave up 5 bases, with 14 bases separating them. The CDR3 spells CASGLGSGQRYGYTF. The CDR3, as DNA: TGTGCTAGTGGTTTGGGTTCGGGACAAAGATATGGCTACACCTTC.

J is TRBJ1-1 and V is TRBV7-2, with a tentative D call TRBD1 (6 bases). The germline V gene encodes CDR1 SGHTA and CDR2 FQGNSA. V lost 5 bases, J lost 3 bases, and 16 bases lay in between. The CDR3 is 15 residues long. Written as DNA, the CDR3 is TGTGCCAGCAGCCCTTCGGAGGGGGGGTACACTGAAGCTTTCTTT. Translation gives CASSPSEGGYTEAFF.

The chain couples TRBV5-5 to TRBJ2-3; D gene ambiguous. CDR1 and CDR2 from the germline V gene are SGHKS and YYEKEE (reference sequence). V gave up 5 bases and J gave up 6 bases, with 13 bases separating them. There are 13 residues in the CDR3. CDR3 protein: CASRVHVVDTQYF. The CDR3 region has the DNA TGTGCCAGCAGGGTACATGTTGTGGATACGCAGTATTTT.